This entry lists 23 T cell receptor beta chains sequenced from one sample in a study of control samples from healthy donors and cancer patients. Some clones are missing from TCRdb's copy, which holds only in-frame ones; the method was immunoSEQ multiplex PCR. Of almost 90,000 clones listed, over 65% were seen once; the top ten hold less than 2.5%. Sequenced input: blood. The receptor set was obtained from a woman aged 40-49 years in good health.

The chain uses TRBV10-2 and TRBJ1-2; a possible D gene is TRBD1 (5 bases). V was clipped by 6 bases and J by 5 bases, with 19 bases between them. CDR1 and CDR2 from the germline V gene are WSHSY and SAAADI. The CDR3 length is 15 residues. The CDR3 is CASRSWGRVGYGYTF. CDR3 DNA sequence: TGCGCCAGCAGGTCGTGGGGCAGGGTGGGGTATGGCTACACCTTC.

V and J are TRBV13 and TRBJ2-7; 8 bases match TRBD1. V lost 5 bases to trimming and J lost 4 bases; unmatched junction nucleotides: 7. The CDR3 length is 14 residues. Per the germline V gene, CDR1 is PRHDT and CDR2 is FYEKMQ (reference sequence). As DNA, the CDR3 is TGTGCCAGCAGCGCAGGGGGCGCAAAGTACGAGCAGTACTTC. Encoded protein: CASSAGGAKYEQYF.

This clone was seen only a few times. V and J are TRBV7-8 and TRBJ2-7, with 10 bases matching TRBD2. The CDR3 loop spans 20 amino acids. V was clipped by 2 bases and J by 2 bases; unmatched bases: 18. Germline V gives CDR1 SGHVS, CDR2 FQNEAQ. CDR3 coding DNA: TGTGCCAGCAGCTTAAAGGCTTCCGGGGGCCTAGCGGGGGTTCCCTACGAGCAGTACTTC. Protein: CASSLKASGGLAGVPYEQYF.

The chain recombines TRBV10-3 with TRBJ1-4; 8 bases are shared with TRBD1. The CDR3 is 15 residues long. Trimming at V came to 0 bases and at J to 8 bases, leaving 5 bases not matched to a gene. Germline V CDR1 and CDR2: ENHRY, SYGVKD. The chain's CDR3 is CAISESNTGGEKLFF. The CDR3 DNA reads TGTGCCATCAGTGAGTCGAACACAGGGGGAGAAAAACTGTTTTTT.

J is TRBJ1-4 and V is TRBV4-3; D unclear. V lost 0 bases, J lost 7 bases, and 15 bases lay in between. CDR1 LGHNA and CDR2 YSLEER come from the germline V gene. The CDR3 is 16 amino acids. The CDR3 reads CASSQESSAGSEKLFF. CDR3 coding DNA: TGCGCCAGCAGCCAAGAGTCTTCGGCAGGAAGTGAAAAACTGTTTTTT.

The chain combines TRBV7-8 with TRBJ2-5; D unresolved. The V end was cut by 1 base, the J end by 2 bases, with 14 bases between. Germline loops: CDR1 SGHVS, CDR2 FQNEAQ. The CDR3 extends over 16 amino acids. The CDR3 DNA is TGTGCCAGCAGCTTAGGACGGGCCTACCGACAAGAGACCCAGTACTTC. This translates into CASSLGRAYRQETQYF.

The chain combines TRBV24-1 with TRBJ2-3; 9 nucleotides align to TRBD2. The CDR3 contains 14 residues. Losses at the gene ends were 8 bases for V and 3 bases for J; bases not matched to a gene: 5. Looked up from germline, CDR1 is KGHDR and CDR2 is SFDVKD. DNA of the CDR3: TGTGCCACCAATGCGGGGGGGCTGACAGATACGCAGTATTTT. Protein: CATNAGGLTDTQYF.

This clone occurred once. The V gene is TRBV5-6, the J gene TRBJ1-5; 7 bases fit TRBD1. The CDR3 extends over 14 amino acids. With 5 bases clipped from V and 1 base from J, the junction kept 3 bases outside the gene matches. The V gene's germline CDR1 is SGHDT and CDR2 YYEEEE. The CDR3 coding sequence is TGTGCCAGCAGTTCACAGGGGAGCAATCAGCCCCAGCATTTT. As protein: CASSSQGSNQPQHF.

The genes are TRBV7-6 and TRBJ1-2; tentatively, D is TRBD1 (6 bases). The CDR3 sequence is 16 residues long. The germline CDR1 and CDR2 sequences are SGHVS and FNYEAQ. The V and J ends lost 1 base and 4 bases respectively, with 16 bases between them. CDR3 in amino acids: CASSLGARGRAYGYTF. The CDR3 nucleotides are TGTGCCAGCAGCTTAGGGGCCAGGGGTCGTGCCTATGGCTACACCTTC.

The genes are TRBV9 and TRBJ2-2; D is unclear. Germline CDR1 reads SGDLS; CDR2 reads YYNGEE. This CDR3 spans 13 amino acids. Trimming pared 4 bases from V and 7 bases from J, leaving 11 bases between. The CDR3 region is CASSPPIVGELFF. The DNA for the CDR3 is TGTGCCAGCAGCCCCCCTATTGTCGGGGAGCTGTTTTTT.

The genes are TRBV7-9 and TRBJ1-1; 9 bases fit TRBD1. V was pared by 5 bases and J by 1 base, with 2 bases of the junction left unmatched. The CDR3 sequence is 14 residues long. Germline values: CDR1 SEHNR, CDR2 FQNEAQ (reference sequence). The CDR3 reads CASSTGGRNTEAFF. CDR3 DNA: TGTGCCAGCAGCACAGGGGGCAGGAACACTGAAGCTTTCTTT.

Concerning this clone: A junction end diverges from the germline sequence, so it may reflect a read error. The chain employs TRBV23-1 and TRBJ2-7; maybe TRBD2 (5 bases). Being an ORF, TRBV23-1 has a function that is uncertain. The CDR3 contains 12 residues. The CDR3 DNA is TGCGCCAGCAGTCCAGAGCCCGGGGTATCCAACTTC. It is translated as CASSPEPGVSNF.

This rearrangement joins TRBV11-1 to TRBJ2-1, with 13 bases aligning to TRBD2. The CDR3 is made up of 15 amino acids. The V and J ends lost 5 bases and 10 bases, in that order; junction bases with no gene match: 8. In germline, CDR1 is SGHAT, CDR2 FQDESV (reference sequence). CDR3: CASSRGTSGEGEQFF. CDR3 DNA sequence: TGTGCCAGCAGCCGTGGGACTAGCGGGGAAGGCGAGCAGTTCTTC.

The V and J genes are TRBV4-3 and TRBJ2-3; no definite D call. V was clipped by 0 bases and J by 4 bases, with 11 bases between them. Germline V lookup: CDR1 LGHNA, CDR2 YSLEER. There are 15 residues in the CDR3. CDR3 region: CASSQDSASSDTQYF. The CDR3 DNA sequence: TGCGCCAGCAGCCAAGATTCCGCCTCCTCAGATACGCAGTATTTT.

The rearrangement joins TRBV9 to TRBJ2-5; D call uncertain. The CDR3 is 15 amino acids. CDR1 is SGDLS and CDR2 is YYNGEE in the germline V gene. The V gene lost 0 bases and the J gene lost 5 bases, with 14 bases spanning the gap. In DNA, the CDR3 is TGTGCCAGCAGCGTAGGTCCTGACGGCGGTGAGACCCAGTACTTC. This gives the protein CASSVGPDGGETQYF.

This rearrangement joins TRBV3-1 (or the pseudogene TRBV3-2) to TRBJ1-4, with TRBD1 as a possible D gene (5 bases). This CDR3 spans 14 amino acids. V dropped 4 bases and J dropped 5 bases, with 11 bases sitting between them. Germline V gene lookup returns CDR1 LGHDT and CDR2 YNNKEL (reference sequence). CDR3 coding DNA: TGTGCCAGCAGCCCGGGGCAGCGCAATGAAAAACTGTTTTTT. Residues: CASSPGQRNEKLFF.

V gene TRBV7-2 combines with J gene TRBJ2-3; D call uncertain. The CDR3 sequence is 12 residues long. V shed 4 bases and J shed 5 bases, with 7 bases lying between them. Germline CDR1 is SGHTA and CDR2 is FQGNSA. CDR3 residues: CASSSSRDTQYF. CDR3 in DNA: TGTGCCAGCAGCTCGAGTCGAGATACGCAGTATTTT.

V usage is TRBV7-2 and J usage is TRBJ1-1; 10 bases are shared with TRBD1. The CDR3 has 15 residues. CDR1 is SGHTA, CDR2 FQGNSA, per germline. The trim removed 2 bases at V and 6 bases at J, leaving 6 bases unmatched. The CDR3: CASSLSGQGEAEAFF. The CDR3 coding sequence is TGTGCCAGCAGCTTATCTGGACAGGGGGAAGCTGAAGCTTTCTTT.

The V gene is TRBV30, the J gene TRBJ1-6; 8 bases agree with TRBD1. The CDR3 covers 16 residues. Trimming at V came to 3 bases and at J to 7 bases, leaving 11 bases not matched to a gene. Looked up from germline, CDR1 is GTSNPN and CDR2 is SVGIG (reference sequence). The CDR3 spells CAWRARGTGGNSPLHF. The DNA of the CDR3 is TGTGCCTGGAGAGCAAGGGGCACAGGGGGAAATTCACCCCTCCACTTT.

This clone was counted a few times. V gene TRBV6-1 combines with J gene TRBJ1-1, with D hard to call. The germline V gene encodes CDR1 MNHNS and CDR2 SASEGT. V lost 0 bases, J lost 5 bases, and 10 bases lay in between. The CDR3 loop spans 14 amino acids. The DNA of the CDR3 is TGTGCCAGCAGTGAAGCGACGGATCGGACTGAAGCTTTCTTT. It specifies CASSEATDRTEAFF.

V and J are TRBV4-3 and TRBJ1-4; no definite D call. Germline values: CDR1 LGHNA, CDR2 YSLEER. The CDR3 is 12 amino acids. V lost 6 bases, J lost 6 bases, and 8 bases lay in between. The DNA of the CDR3 is TGCGCCAGCAGGGAGGGCCATGAAAAACTGTTTTTT. Its translation: CASREGHEKLFF.

The sample holds one count of this clone. CDR3 amino acids: CSVDTYGYTF. The CDR3 coding sequence is TGCAGCGTTGACACCTATGGCTACACCTTC. The chain has TRBV29-1 and TRBJ1-2; the D is unclear. The CDR3 runs to 10 residues. Germline V gene data show CDR1 as SQVTM and CDR2 as ANQGSEA. V was pared by 3 bases and J by 4 bases, with 3 bases between.

This chain joins TRBV5-1 and TRBJ1-6; D gene uncertain. This CDR3 is 18 amino acids long. Trimming pared 0 bases from V and 6 bases from J, leaving 19 bases between. CDR1 SGHRS and CDR2 YFSETQ come from the germline V gene. The CDR3: CASSLVANPRSSNSPLHF. The CDR3 DNA is TGCGCCAGCAGCTTGGTCGCCAATCCCAGATCATCTAATTCACCCCTCCACTTT.